The 13 T cell receptor beta chains presented below share a single source sample, sequenced in a study of tumor and adjacent non-tumor tissue in lung cancer. The library came from three nested PCR rounds adapted from ARM-PCR protocols. TCRdb reprocessed the multiplex PCR reads via MiXCR and lists one record per CDR3 protein. The sample has approximately 100,000 distinct CDR3 sequences, about 65% seen once; the top ten hold over 15%. This sample's RNA came from whole unsorted tissue. This non-tumor lung sample came from over 3 cm beyond the tumor edge. Sequences were obtained from distant non-tumor lung tissue. The receptors derive from a man aged 60 to 69 with non-small cell lung cancer.

Ten or more counts support this clonotype. The chain couples TRBV12-3 or TRBV12-4 to TRBJ2-4; 11 bases match TRBD1. The V and J ends lost 6 bases and 8 bases, in that order; junction bases with no gene match: 12. The CDR3 length is 16 residues. The DNA for the CDR3 is TGTGCCAGCAGCTCCGGACAGGGGGCGCAAGGGGACATTCAGTACTTC. Its protein product is CASSSGQGAQGDIQYF.

By sample fraction, this clonotype is large. The V call is TRBV11-2, the J call TRBJ2-5, with unresolved D. Germline V gives CDR1 SGHAT, CDR2 FQNNGV. The V end lost 7 bases, the J end lost 5 bases, and 17 bases lay between the germline ends. This CDR3 has 14 amino acids. CDR3 nucleotide sequence: TGTGCCAGCACCCGTCTACTCGGTCCCGAGACCCAGTACTTC. Translation: CASTRLLGPETQYF.

This clonotype has a handful of counts. The V and J genes are TRBV5-1 and TRBJ1-2; D is unresolved. Germline CDR1 and CDR2: SGHRS and YFSETQ. Trimming removed 0 bases from V and 7 bases from J, with 7 bases in between. The CDR3 is 12 residues long. As DNA, the CDR3 is TGCGCCAGCAGCTTGGGGGATTTTGGCTACACCTTC. Translation: CASSLGDFGYTF.

This clonotype was recorded at least ten times. This rearrangement joins TRBV4-3 to TRBJ2-3, with 8 bases identical to TRBD2. This CDR3 has 15 amino acids. Trimming took 1 base from V and 5 from J; bases not matched to a gene: 5. Germline CDR1 reads LGHNA; CDR2 reads YSLEER. Here the CDR3 DNA reads TGCGCCAGCAGCCAAGTTAGCGGGATGGGAGATACGCAGTATTTT. Its translation is CASSQVSGMGDTQYF.

This clonotype appeared a single time. One end of the junction does not line up with germline, which may come from a read error. The chain uses TRBV6-8 and TRBJ2-1, with D unresolved. Looked up from germline, CDR1 is MNHGY and CDR2 is SAAAGT. The CDR3 sequence is 15 residues long. CDR3 amino acids: CASSYFEQAYNEQFF. The CDR3 region has the DNA TGTGCTAGCAGTTACTTTGAACAAGCATACAATGAGCAGTTCTTC.

The rearrangement joins TRBV29-1 to TRBJ2-5; TRBD2 aligns across 14 bases. Germline CDR1 SQVTM, CDR2 ANQGSEA. The J segment lost 5 bases and the V segment lost 6 bases, leaving 8 bases of the junction unmatched. This CDR3 has 15 residues. The CDR3 DNA follows: TGCAGCGTCTTGGGACTAGCGGGAGTCGCGGAGACCCAGTACTTC. Translating gives CSVLGLAGVAETQYF.

Notes on this clonotype: The CDR3 ends on some other residue instead of the conserved phenylalanine or tryptophan, so this is likely a read error. V and J are TRBV6-6 and TRBJ1-5; D unclear. Between the trimmed V and J ends, which lost 7 bases and 2 bases, there was a span of 12 bases. CDR3 length: 14 residues. From germline, CDR1 is MNHNY and CDR2 SVGAGI (reference sequence). The CDR3 sequence: CASTYGDGNQPQHY. The CDR3 DNA reads TGTGCCAGCACCTATGGTGATGGCAATCAGCCCCAGCATTAT.

Regarding this clonotype: The junction does not match germline at one end; this may be a read error. This chain connects TRBV11-3 to TRBJ2-1; 11 bases agree with TRBD2. This CDR3 region has 16 residues. The germline V gene has CDR1 SGHNT and CDR2 YENEEA. The CDR3, as DNA: TGTGTCAGCAGCTTAACACTAGCGGGAGTCACAAGTGAGCGGTTCTTC. The encoded protein is CVSSLTLAGVTSERFF.

With regard to this clonotype: A read error may account for a junction end that differs from germline. The chain is built from TRBV7-8 and TRBJ2-5; D is possibly TRBD1 (7 bases). Germline loops: CDR1 SGHVS, CDR2 FQNEAQ. The CDR3 is 20 residues long. The CDR3 sequence is CASSLASLRQGGSGQETEYF. The CDR3 DNA reads as TGTGCCAGCAGCTTAGCTAGTTTGAGACAGGGAGGTTCAGGCCAAGAGACCGAGTACTTC.

About this clonotype: Possible read error: a much larger clone is one base away. The rearrangement links TRBV20-1 to TRBJ1-1, with D unresolved. From germline, CDR1 is DFQATT and CDR2 SNEGSKA (reference sequence). The CDR3 consists of 14 residues. Trimming removed 3 bases at V and 0 bases at J, with 11 bases between. The CDR3 DNA follows: TGCAGTGCTAGTCTGTGTGGGATGAACACTGAAGCTTTCTTT. Amino acid sequence: CSASLCGMNTEAFF.

This clonotype was seen ten or more times. The genes are TRBV6-5 and TRBJ2-7; no firm D call. The CDR3 totals 13 residues. The germline V and J ends were trimmed by 2 bases and 5 bases, with 10 bases remaining between them. The germline gives CDR1 MNHEY, CDR2 SVGAGI. The CDR3 spells CASSYTWTDEQYF. CDR3 nucleotides: TGTGCCAGCAGTTACACCTGGACGGACGAGCAGTACTTC.

This clonotype has a single count. V and J are TRBV5-6 and TRBJ1-1; a possible D gene is TRBD1 (5 bases). This CDR3 spans 14 amino acids. CDR1 and CDR2 from the germline V gene are SGHDT and YYEEEE. With 7 bases removed from V and 3 bases from J, the gap between germline ends came to 16 bases. The CDR3 nucleotides are TGTGCCAGCGGCACCGCAACGGGGGACACTGAAGCTTTCTTT. Protein sequence: CASGTATGDTEAFF. Based on the CDR3 plus reference TRBV5-6 and TRBJ1-1, the full variable domain is DAGVTQSPTHLIKTRGQQVTLRCSPKSGHDTVSWYQQALGQGPQFIFQYYEEEERQRGNFPDRFSGHQFPNYSSELNVNALLLGDSALYLCASGTATGDTEAFFGQGTRLTVV.

This clonotype has only a few counts. This clone may be a read error of a much larger clone one base away. The rearrangement uses TRBV4-2 and TRBJ2-7, with D possibly matching TRBD1 (5 bases). The germline V gene encodes CDR1 LGHNA and CDR2 YNFKEQ. The CDR3 has 15 residues. The ends were cut back, 0 bases at V and 7 bases at J, with 16 bases in the middle. The chain's CDR3 is CASSQEAWTMGEQYF. The CDR3 DNA reads TGTGCCAGCAGCCAAGAGGCCTGGACAATGGGTGAGCAGTACTTC.